This T cell receptor beta chain was sequenced during a study of identical twins. This clonotype was seen a few times. The antigen is not known. TCRdb redid the calling of the 5' RACE reads with MiXCR, one entry per CDR3 protein. The sample lists some 760,000 distinct CDR3 sequences, around a sixth occurring once. General observations from the study: Partly confounded zero-insertion analyses could result from invariant MAIT and iNKT cells. Abundant beta clonotypes from cord blood bore fewer insertions; memory repertoires lacked this pattern.

A further study also used this sample, focusing on T cells expressing NK-cell markers.

Sequencing was carried out using PBMCs. This clonotype originated in a young woman in good health.

CDR3 amino acids: CASSSPVGQKNTEAFF. In DNA form, the CDR3 reads TGTGCCAGCAGTTCCCCGGTGGGACAGAAGAACACTGAAGCTTTCTTT. This chain connects TRBV6-5 to TRBJ1-1; TRBD1 matches at 7 bases. The J segment lost 1 base and the V segment lost 4 bases, leaving 9 bases of the junction unmatched. Germline lookup yields CDR1 MNHEY and CDR2 SVGAGI. This CDR3 contains 16 residues.